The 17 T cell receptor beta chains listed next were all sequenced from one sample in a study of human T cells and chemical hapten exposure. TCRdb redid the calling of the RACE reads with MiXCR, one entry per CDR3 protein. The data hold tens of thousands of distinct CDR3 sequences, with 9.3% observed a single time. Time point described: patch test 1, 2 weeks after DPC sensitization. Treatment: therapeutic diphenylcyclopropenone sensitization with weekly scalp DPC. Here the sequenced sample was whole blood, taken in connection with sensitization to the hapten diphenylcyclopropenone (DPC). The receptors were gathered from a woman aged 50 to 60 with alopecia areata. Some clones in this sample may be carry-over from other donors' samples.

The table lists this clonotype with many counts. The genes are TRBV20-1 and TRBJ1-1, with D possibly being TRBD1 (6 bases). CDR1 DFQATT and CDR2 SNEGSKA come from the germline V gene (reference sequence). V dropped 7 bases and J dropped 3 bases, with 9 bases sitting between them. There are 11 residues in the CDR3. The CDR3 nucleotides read TGCAGTGTCAGGGGTGACACTGAAGCTTTCTTT. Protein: CSVRGDTEAFF.

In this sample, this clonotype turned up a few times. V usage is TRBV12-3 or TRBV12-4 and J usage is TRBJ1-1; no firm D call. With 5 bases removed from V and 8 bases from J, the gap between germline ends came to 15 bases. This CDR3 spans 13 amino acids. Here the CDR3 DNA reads TGTGCCAGCAGTCTCCGCCGTGTCCAGGAAGCTTTCTTT. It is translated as CASSLRRVQEAFF.

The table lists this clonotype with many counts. CDR3 region: CASSRESGFGNQPQHF. The CDR3 DNA follows: TGTGCCAGCAGCCGAGAATCAGGGTTTGGCAATCAGCCCCAGCATTTT. The rearrangement links TRBV7-8 to TRBJ1-5; possible D gene TRBD1, 5 bases. Germline lookup yields CDR1 SGHVS and CDR2 FQNEAQ. V was clipped by 5 bases and J by 2 bases, with 16 bases between them. The CDR3 totals 16 residues.

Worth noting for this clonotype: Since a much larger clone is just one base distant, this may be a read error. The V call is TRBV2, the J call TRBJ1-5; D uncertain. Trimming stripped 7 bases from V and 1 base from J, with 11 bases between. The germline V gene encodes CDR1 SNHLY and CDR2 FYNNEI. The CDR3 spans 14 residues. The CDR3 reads CASTSRKSNQPQHF. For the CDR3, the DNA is TGTGCCAGCACCTCTCGCAAAAGCAATCAGCCCCAGCATTTT. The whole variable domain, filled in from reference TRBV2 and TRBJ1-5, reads EPEVTQTPSHQVTQMGQEVILRCVPISNHLYFYWYRQILGQKVEFLVSFYNNEISEKSEIFDDQFSVERPDGSNFTLKIRSTKLEDSAMYFCASTSRKSNQPQHFGDGTRLSIL.

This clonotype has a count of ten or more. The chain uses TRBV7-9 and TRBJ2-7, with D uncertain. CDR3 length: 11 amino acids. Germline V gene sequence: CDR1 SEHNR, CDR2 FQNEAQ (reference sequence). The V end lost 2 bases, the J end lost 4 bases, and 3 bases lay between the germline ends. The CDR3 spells CASSLQYEQYF. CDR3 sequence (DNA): TGTGCCAGCAGCTTACAATACGAGCAGTACTTC.

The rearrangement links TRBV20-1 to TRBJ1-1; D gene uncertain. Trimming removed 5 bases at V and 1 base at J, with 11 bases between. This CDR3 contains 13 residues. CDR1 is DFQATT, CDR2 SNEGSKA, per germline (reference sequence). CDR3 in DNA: TGCAGTGCTCCCCTGGGCTGGAACACTGAAGCTTTCTTT. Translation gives CSAPLGWNTEAFF.

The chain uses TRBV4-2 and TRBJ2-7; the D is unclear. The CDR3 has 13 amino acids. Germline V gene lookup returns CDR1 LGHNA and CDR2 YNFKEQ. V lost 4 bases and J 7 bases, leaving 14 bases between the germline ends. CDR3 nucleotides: TGTGCCAGCAGCCCCCACGCAGGTGGAGAGCAGTACTTC. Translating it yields CASSPHAGGEQYF.

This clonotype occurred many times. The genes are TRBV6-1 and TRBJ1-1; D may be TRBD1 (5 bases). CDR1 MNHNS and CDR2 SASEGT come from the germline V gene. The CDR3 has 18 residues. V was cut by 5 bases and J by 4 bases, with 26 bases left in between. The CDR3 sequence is CASSKGLRGPRWSTEAFF. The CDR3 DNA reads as TGTGCCAGCAGTAAAGGCCTCCGGGGACCTAGGTGGTCCACTGAAGCTTTCTTT.

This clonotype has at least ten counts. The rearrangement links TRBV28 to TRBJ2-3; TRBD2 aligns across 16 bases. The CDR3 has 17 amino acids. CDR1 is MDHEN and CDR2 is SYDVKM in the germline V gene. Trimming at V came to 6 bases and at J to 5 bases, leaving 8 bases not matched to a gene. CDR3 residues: CASSTGTSGRARDTQYF. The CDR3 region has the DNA TGTGCCAGCAGCACCGGGACTAGCGGGAGGGCCAGAGATACGCAGTATTTT.

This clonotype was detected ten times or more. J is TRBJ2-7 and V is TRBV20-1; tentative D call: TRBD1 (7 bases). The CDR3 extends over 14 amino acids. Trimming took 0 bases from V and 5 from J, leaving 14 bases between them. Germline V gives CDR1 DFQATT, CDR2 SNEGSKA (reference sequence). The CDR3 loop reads CSARDSGGLHEQYF. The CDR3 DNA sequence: TGCAGTGCTAGAGACTCAGGGGGGTTGCACGAGCAGTACTTC.

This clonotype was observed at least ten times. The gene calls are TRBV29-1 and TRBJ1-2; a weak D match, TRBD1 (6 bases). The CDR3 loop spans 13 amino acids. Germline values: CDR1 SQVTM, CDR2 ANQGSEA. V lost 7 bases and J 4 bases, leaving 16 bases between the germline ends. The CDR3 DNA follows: TGCAGCGGTAGTACAGGGTCGGGCTATGGCTACACCTTC. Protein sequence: CSGSTGSGYGYTF.

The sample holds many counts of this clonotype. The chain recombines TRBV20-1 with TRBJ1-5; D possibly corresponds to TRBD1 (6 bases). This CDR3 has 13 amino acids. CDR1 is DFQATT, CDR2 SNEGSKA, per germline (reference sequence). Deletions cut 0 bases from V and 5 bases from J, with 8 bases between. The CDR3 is CSAREAGDQPQHF. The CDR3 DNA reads TGCAGTGCTAGAGAAGCAGGGGATCAGCCCCAGCATTTT.

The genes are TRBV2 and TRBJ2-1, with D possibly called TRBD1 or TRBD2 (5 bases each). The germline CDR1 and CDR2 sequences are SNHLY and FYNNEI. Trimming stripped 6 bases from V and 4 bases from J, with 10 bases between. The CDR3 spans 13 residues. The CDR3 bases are TGTGCCAGCAGGACTAAGGGGTACAATGAGCAGTTCTTC. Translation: CASRTKGYNEQFF. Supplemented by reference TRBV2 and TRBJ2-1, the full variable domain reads EPEVTQTPSHQVTQMGQEVILRCVPISNHLYFYWYRQILGQKVEFLVSFYNNEISEKSEIFDDQFSVERPDGSNFTLKIRSTKLEDSAMYFCASRTKGYNEQFFGPGTRLTVL.

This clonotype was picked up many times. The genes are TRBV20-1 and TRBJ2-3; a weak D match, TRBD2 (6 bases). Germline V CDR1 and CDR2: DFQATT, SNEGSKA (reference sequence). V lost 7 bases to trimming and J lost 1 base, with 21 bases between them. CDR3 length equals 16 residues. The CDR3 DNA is TGCAGTGGACGGATTTATCGGTGGGAGGGCACAGATACGCAGTATTTT. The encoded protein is CSGRIYRWEGTDTQYF.

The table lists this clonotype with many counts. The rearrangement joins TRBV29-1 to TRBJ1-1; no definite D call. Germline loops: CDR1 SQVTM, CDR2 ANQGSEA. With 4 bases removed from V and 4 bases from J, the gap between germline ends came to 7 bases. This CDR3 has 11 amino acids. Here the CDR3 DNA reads TGCAGCGTTGGCCTGGGCACTGAAGCTTTCTTT. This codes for CSVGLGTEAFF.

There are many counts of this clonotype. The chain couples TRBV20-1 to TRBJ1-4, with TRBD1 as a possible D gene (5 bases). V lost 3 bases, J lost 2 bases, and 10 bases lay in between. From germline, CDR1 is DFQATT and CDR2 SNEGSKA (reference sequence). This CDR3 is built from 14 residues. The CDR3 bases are TGCAGTGCTAGGGACATCGCGACTAATGAAAAACTGTTTTTT. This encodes CSARDIATNEKLFF.

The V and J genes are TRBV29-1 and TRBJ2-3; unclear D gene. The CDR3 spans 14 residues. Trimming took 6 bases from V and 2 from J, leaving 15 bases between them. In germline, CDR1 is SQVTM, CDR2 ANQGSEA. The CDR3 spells CSVAGFTNTDTQYF. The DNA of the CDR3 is TGCAGCGTGGCAGGCTTTACGAACACAGATACGCAGTATTTT.